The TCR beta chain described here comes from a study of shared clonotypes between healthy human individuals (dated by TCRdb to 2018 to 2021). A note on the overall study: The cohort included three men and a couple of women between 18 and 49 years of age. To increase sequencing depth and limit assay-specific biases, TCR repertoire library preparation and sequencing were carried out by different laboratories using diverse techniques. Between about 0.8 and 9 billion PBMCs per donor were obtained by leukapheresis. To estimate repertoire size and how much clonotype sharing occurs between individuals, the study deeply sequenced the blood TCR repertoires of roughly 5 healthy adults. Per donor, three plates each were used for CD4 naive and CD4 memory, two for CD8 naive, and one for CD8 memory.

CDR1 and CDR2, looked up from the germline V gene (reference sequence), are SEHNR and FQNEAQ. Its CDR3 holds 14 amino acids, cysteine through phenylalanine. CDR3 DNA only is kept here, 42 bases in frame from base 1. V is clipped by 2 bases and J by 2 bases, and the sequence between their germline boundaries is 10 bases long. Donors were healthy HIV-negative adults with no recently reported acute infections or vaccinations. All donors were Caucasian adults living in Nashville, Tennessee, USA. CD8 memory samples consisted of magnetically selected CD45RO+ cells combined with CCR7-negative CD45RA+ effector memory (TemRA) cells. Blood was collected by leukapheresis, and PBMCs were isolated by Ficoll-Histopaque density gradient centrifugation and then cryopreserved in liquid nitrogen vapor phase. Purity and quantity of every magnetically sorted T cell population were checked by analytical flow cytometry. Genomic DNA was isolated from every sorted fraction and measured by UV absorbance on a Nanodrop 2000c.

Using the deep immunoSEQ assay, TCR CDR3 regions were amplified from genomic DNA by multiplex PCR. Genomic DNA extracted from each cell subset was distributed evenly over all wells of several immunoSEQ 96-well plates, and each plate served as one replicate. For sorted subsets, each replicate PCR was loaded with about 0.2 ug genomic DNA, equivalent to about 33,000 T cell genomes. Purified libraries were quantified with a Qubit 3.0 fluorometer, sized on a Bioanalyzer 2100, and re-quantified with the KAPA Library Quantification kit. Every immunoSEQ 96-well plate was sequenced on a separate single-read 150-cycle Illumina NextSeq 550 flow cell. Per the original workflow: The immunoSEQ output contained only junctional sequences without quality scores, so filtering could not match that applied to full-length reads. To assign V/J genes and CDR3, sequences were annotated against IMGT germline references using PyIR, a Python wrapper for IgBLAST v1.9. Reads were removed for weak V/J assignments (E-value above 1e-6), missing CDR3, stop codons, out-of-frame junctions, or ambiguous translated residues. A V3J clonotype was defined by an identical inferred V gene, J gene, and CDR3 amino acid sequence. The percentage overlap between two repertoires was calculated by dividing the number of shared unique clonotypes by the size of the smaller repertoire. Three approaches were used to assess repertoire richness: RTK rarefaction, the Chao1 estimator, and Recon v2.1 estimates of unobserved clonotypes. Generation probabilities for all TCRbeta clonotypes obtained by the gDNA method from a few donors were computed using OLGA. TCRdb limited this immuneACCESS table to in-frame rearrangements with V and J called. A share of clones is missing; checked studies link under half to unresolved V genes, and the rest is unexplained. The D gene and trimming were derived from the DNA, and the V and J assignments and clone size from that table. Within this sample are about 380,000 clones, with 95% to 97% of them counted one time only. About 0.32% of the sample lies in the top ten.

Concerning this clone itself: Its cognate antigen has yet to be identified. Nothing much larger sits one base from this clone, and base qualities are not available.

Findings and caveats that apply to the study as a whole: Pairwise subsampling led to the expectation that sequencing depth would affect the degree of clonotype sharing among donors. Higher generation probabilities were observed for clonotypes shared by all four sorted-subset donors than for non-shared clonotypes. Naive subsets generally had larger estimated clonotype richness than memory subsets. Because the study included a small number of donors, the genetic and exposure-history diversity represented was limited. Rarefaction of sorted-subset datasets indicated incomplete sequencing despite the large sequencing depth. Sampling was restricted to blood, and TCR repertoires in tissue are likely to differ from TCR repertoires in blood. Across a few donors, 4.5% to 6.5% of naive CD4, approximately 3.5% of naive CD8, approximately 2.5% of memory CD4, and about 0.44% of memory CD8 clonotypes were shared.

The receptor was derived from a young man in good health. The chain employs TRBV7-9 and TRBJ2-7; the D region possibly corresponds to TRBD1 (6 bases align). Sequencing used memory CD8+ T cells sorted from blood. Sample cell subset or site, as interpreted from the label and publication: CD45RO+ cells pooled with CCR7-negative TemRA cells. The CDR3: CASSLIQGTYEQYF. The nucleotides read TGTGCCAGCAGCTTAATCCAGGGGACCTACGAGCAGTACTTC.